This T cell receptor (beta chain) stems from a study of human T cells and chemical hapten exposure. The library attached unique molecular identifiers to individual cDNA molecules. How the authors handled the data: Samples held a median of approximately 96,000 TCRs, range about 20,000–700,000. TCRdb passed the RACE reads through MiXCR, listing each CDR3 protein once. TCRdb, not the authors, supplied the V and J calls. Among roughly 89,000 distinct CDR3 sequences listed, 9.5% to 13% were seen once. Germline lookup yields CDR1 SGHTA and CDR2 FQGNSA. V was cut by 6 bases and J by 8 bases, with 14 bases left in between. The CDR3 has 13 amino acids. The time point is: patch test 3, about 24 weeks after DPC sensitization. Treatment noted: therapeutic diphenylcyclopropenone sensitization with weekly scalp DPC.

The sample in question was whole blood, obtained in connection with sensitization to the hapten diphenylcyclopropenone (DPC). V gene TRBV7-2 combines with J gene TRBJ2-1, with D possibly TRBD2 on 6 matching bases. This receptor was taken from a woman in her 30s with alopecia areata. Some clones in this sample may be carry-over from other donors' samples. The CDR3 loop is CASRKKGGDEQFF. As DNA, the CDR3 is TGTGCCAGCAGAAAAAAAGGAGGGGATGAGCAGTTCTTC.